Listed below are T cell receptor beta chains from one sample, sequenced in a study of T cell responses to AZD1222 COVID-19 vaccine. This table comes from immunoSEQ multiplex PCR, and its TCRdb copy is limited to in-frame clones, with some not included. Of about 130,000 clones detected, around 90% appear once; the ten largest clones hold under 6%. The starting material was peripheral blood, obtained 28 days after the second AZD1222 dose. The receptor set was obtained from an adult who received the AZD1222 COVID-19 vaccine. Each CDR3 is given with its conserved first and last residue. The D gene is left open where the match is weak. Rows may omit the clone size; those that give it use once, few, many or a size class.

>TRBJ1-2|.|TRBV19|.
CASSIDGTAYNYGYTF
TGTGCCAGTAGTATAGACGGGACGGCATACAACTATGGCTACACCTTC
>TRBJ2-1|.|TRBV7-8|.
CASSLGGGTYNEQFF
TGTGCCAGCAGCTTAGGGGGCGGGACCTACAATGAGCAGTTCTTC
>TRBJ1-6|.|TRBV7-6|.
CASSLGTASNSPLHF
TGTGCCAGCAGCTTAGGGACAGCAAGTAATTCACCCCTCCACTTT
>TRBJ2-7|TRBD1|TRBV4-2|.
CASSHPGQGGSYEQYF
TGTGCCAGCAGCCATCCCGGACAGGGCGGGTCCTACGAGCAGTACTTC
>TRBJ1-1|.|TRBV3-1/TRBV3-2|.
CASSQGQSIEKAFF
TGTGCCAGCAGCCAAGGCCAGTCGATAGAGAAAGCTTTCTTT
>TRBJ2-2|.|TRBV29-1|once
CSVGHTNTGELFF
TGCAGCGTTGGACATACGAACACCGGGGAGCTGTTTTTT
>TRBJ1-3|.|TRBV11-3|.
CASSPQGTGNTIYF
TGTGCCAGCAGCCCTCAGGGAACTGGAAACACCATATATTTT
>TRBJ1-2|.|TRBV5-1|few
CASSLAANYGYTF
TGCGCCAGCAGCTTGGCGGCTAACTATGGCTACACCTTC
>TRBJ1-4|TRBD1|TRBV7-9|.
CASSQGTGGYEKLFF
TGTGCCAGCAGCCAGGGGACAGGGGGCTACGAAAAACTGTTTTTT
>TRBJ2-5|TRBD2|TRBV6-2/TRBV6-3|once
CASSYSGGRETQYF
TGTGCCAGCAGTTACTCTGGCGGGAGGGAGACCCAGTACTTC
>TRBJ1-6|.|TRBV30|.
CAWSLLQGGSPLHF
TGTGCCTGGAGTCTACTCCAGGGAGGTTCACCCCTCCACTTT
>TRBJ2-1|.|TRBV19|.
CASSRPGELGVNEQFF
TGTGCCAGTAGTAGGCCGGGGGAGCTTGGAGTCAATGAGCAGTTCTTC
>TRBJ2-2|.|TRBV19|.
CASSPYRASVAGELFF
TGTGCCAGTTCCCCGTATCGAGCATCGGTCGCCGGGGAGCTGTTTTTT
>TRBJ1-1|.|TRBV14|.
CASSQVWGPGTEAFF
TGTGCCAGCAGCCAAGTGTGGGGGCCGGGCACTGAAGCTTTCTTT
>TRBJ1-4|.|TRBV6-6|.
CASSYGTDANEKLFF
TGTGCCAGCAGTTACGGGACGGACGCTAATGAAAAACTGTTTTTT
>TRBJ1-5|.|TRBV7-9|.
CASTLGGEKPQHF
TGTGCCAGCACCCTAGGGGGGGAGAAGCCCCAGCATTTT
>TRBJ1-1|.|TRBV27|.
CASSFSRETEAFF
TGTGCCAGCAGTTTTTCTAGGGAAACTGAAGCTTTCTTT
>TRBJ2-2|.|TRBV5-4|once
CASSLDRLNTGELFF
TGTGCCAGCAGCTTAGACAGGTTGAACACCGGGGAGCTGTTTTTT
>TRBJ1-1|.|TRBV13|few
CASSPRVTEAFF
TGTGCCAGCAGCCCCCGGGTCACTGAAGCTTTCTTT
>TRBJ2-6|.|TRBV3-1/TRBV3-2|.
CASSQASGANVLTF
TGTGCCAGCAGCCAAGCCTCTGGGGCCAACGTCCTGACTTTC
>TRBJ1-3|.|TRBV25-1|once
CASSARFRRNTIYF
TGTGCCAGCAGTGCCCGTTTCAGACGGAACACCATATATTTT
>TRBJ2-3|.|TRBV14|once
CASSQATPSTDTQYF
TGTGCCAGCAGCCAAGCGACACCCAGCACAGATACGCAGTATTTT
>TRBJ1-1|.|TRBV7-9|.
CASSALQGKNTEAFF
TGTGCCAGCAGCGCCCTACAGGGAAAGAACACTGAAGCTTTCTTT
>TRBJ1-5|TRBD1|TRBV27|once
CASSLQGAAQPQHF
TGTGCCAGCAGTTTACAGGGGGCTGCGCAGCCCCAGCATTTT
>TRBJ2-1|TRBD2|TRBV13|.
CASSFTSGFYNEQFF
TGTGCCAGCAGCTTTACTAGCGGGTTTTACAATGAGCAGTTCTTC
>TRBJ1-4|.|TRBV30|.
CAWSVLRENEKLFF
TGTGCCTGGAGTGTTCTGAGGGAGAATGAAAAACTGTTTTTT
>TRBJ1-1|TRBD1|TRBV18|.
CASSPPQGRGFF
TGTGCCAGCTCACCGCCACAGGGGAGAGGTTTCTTT
>TRBJ2-7|TRBD2|TRBV6-2/TRBV6-3|.
CASSEVREVYEQYF
TGTGCCAGCAGCGAGGTGCGGGAGGTCTACGAGCAGTACTTC
>TRBJ1-1|.|TRBV7-9|.
CASSLPGPPEAFF
TGTGCCAGCAGCCTCCCCGGTCCACCTGAAGCTTTCTTT
>TRBJ2-7|.|TRBV28|.
CASSPRRYEQYF
TGTGCCAGCAGTCCTCGGCGGTACGAGCAGTACTTC
>TRBJ2-1|.|TRBV19|.
CASSIGVASVKSNEQFF
TGTGCCAGTAGTATTGGAGTTGCCAGCGTAAAGAGTAATGAGCAGTTCTTC
>TRBJ2-2|TRBD1|TRBV15|.
CATSRDDRGSGELFF
TGTGCCACCAGCAGAGATGACAGGGGGAGCGGGGAGCTGTTTTTT
>TRBJ1-5|.|TRBV12-3/TRBV12-4|.
CASSLREGLWPF
TGTGCCAGCAGTTTAAGGGAGGGGCTCTGGCCTTTT